Listed below are T cell receptor beta chains from one sample, sequenced in a study of cytomegalovirus exposure and HLA in healthy donors. Sequenced by immunoSEQ multiplex PCR; TCRdb stores in-frame clones only, minus some. The profile shows 220,000 or so clones, more than 60% of them singletons. Specimen: PBMCs. These TCRs come from a woman between 25 and 40 years old in good health and CMV-seronegative. Each CDR3 is given with its conserved first and last residue. The D gene is left open where the match is weak. The size of a clone is reported for some rows only, either as once, few or many, or as a class for expanded clones.

length: 16
V: TRBV29-1
D: TRBD1
J: TRBJ1-2
size: NA
DNA: TGCAGCGTTAGGCCAATTACAGGGGGCGCATATTATGGCTACACCTTC
CDR3: CSVRPITGGAYYGYTF

length: 14
V: TRBV6-6
D: NA
J: TRBJ1-3
size: NA
DNA: TGTGCCAGCAGTTACTCGACACGGATTAGGCCCATATATTTT
CDR3: CASSYSTRIRPIYF

length: 15
V: TRBV5-4
D: TRBD2
J: TRBJ2-1
size: NA
DNA: TGTGCCAGCAGCCAACTAGCGGGAGCCTACAATGAGCAGTTCTTC
CDR3: CASSQLAGAYNEQFF

length: 17
V: TRBV27
D: TRBD2
J: TRBJ2-3
size: NA
DNA: TGTGCCAGCAGTGACTATAGCGGGAGGGCCTTGACAGATACGCAGTATTTT
CDR3: CASSDYSGRALTDTQYF

length: 14
V: TRBV2
D: NA
J: TRBJ2-5
size: NA
DNA: TGTGCCAGCAGTGAACGGGGTACCGGGGGGACCCAGTACTTC
CDR3: CASSERGTGGTQYF

length: 19
V: TRBV7-2
D: TRBD2
J: TRBJ2-1
size: few
DNA: TGTGCCAGCAGCGGGGGCGGGACTAGCGGGATCGGTTCCTACAATGAGCAGTTCTTC
CDR3: CASSGGGTSGIGSYNEQFF

length: 15
V: TRBV11-2
D: TRBD1
J: TRBJ2-1
size: NA
DNA: TGTGCCAGCAGCCAGCAGAATCTACAGGGGGACGAGCAGTTCTTC
CDR3: CASSQQNLQGDEQFF

length: 14
V: TRBV9
D: TRBD1
J: TRBJ2-7
size: NA
DNA: TGTGCCAGCAGCCCTGGGGGACAGACTTACGAGCAGTACTTC
CDR3: CASSPGGQTYEQYF

length: 15
V: TRBV27
D: NA
J: TRBJ1-1
size: NA
DNA: TGTGCCAGCAGTTTATCGGGCAGGGGAAACACTGAAGCTTTCTTT
CDR3: CASSLSGRGNTEAFF

length: 15
V: TRBV27
D: NA
J: TRBJ1-5
size: NA
DNA: TGTGCCAGCAGTTTATCGCCCGGAGGAAATCAGCCCCAGCATTTT
CDR3: CASSLSPGGNQPQHF

length: 18
V: TRBV12-1
D: NA
J: TRBJ2-1
size: NA
DNA: TGTGCCAGCAGCCGCATCCCGACTAGCGGGACCGGTACAGGTGAGCAGTTCTTC
CDR3: CASSRIPTSGTGTGEQFF

length: 15
V: TRBV18
D: NA
J: TRBJ1-4
size: NA
DNA: TGTGCCAGCTCAGCAAGCCGAGCAACTAATGAAAAACTGTTTTTT
CDR3: CASSASRATNEKLFF

length: 16
V: TRBV10-3
D: NA
J: TRBJ2-7
size: NA
DNA: TGTGCCATCAGTGAGTCGACGTTACAGGTCTCCTACGAGCAGTACTTC
CDR3: CAISESTLQVSYEQYF

length: 15
V: TRBV7-2
D: NA
J: TRBJ1-2
size: NA
DNA: TGTGCCAGCAGCTTAATTGGGGTTGGGGAGTATGGCTACACCTTC
CDR3: CASSLIGVGEYGYTF

length: 13
V: TRBV6-4
D: NA
J: TRBJ1-1
size: NA
DNA: TGTGCCAGCAGCGAAGGGGCGGCCACTGAAGCTTTCTTT
CDR3: CASSEGAATEAFF

length: 16
V: TRBV6-5
D: TRBD1
J: TRBJ1-6
size: NA
DNA: TGTGCCAGCAGTTACTTTGGGGGGACAGGGTCTTCACCCCTCCACTTT
CDR3: CASSYFGGTGSSPLHF

length: 14
V: TRBV6-1
D: TRBD1
J: TRBJ2-7
size: NA
DNA: TGTGCCAGCAGCCTAGAGCAGGGGGCCTGGGAGCAGTACTTC
CDR3: CASSLEQGAWEQYF

length: 13
V: TRBV29-1
D: NA
J: TRBJ1-1
size: NA
DNA: TGCAGCGTTTTAACGGGTACTAACACTGAAGCTTTCTTT
CDR3: CSVLTGTNTEAFF

length: 12
V: TRBV5-4
D: NA
J: TRBJ2-1
size: NA
DNA: TGTGCCAGCAGCCCCGGGACTGTGGAGCAGTTCTTC
CDR3: CASSPGTVEQFF

length: 13
V: TRBV7-8
D: TRBD1
J: TRBJ1-1
size: NA
DNA: TGTGCCAGCAGCTTAGGGCAGGGGGCTGGAGCTTTCTTT
CDR3: CASSLGQGAGAFF

length: 13
V: TRBV10-2
D: TRBD1
J: TRBJ1-1
size: NA
DNA: TGCGCCACCAACCAAGACAGGGACACTGAAGCTTTCTTT
CDR3: CATNQDRDTEAFF

length: 15
V: TRBV2
D: TRBD1
J: TRBJ1-3
size: NA
DNA: TGTGCCAGCAGTGATAACGCCAGGGGGGGAAACACCATATATTTT
CDR3: CASSDNARGGNTIYF

length: 15
V: TRBV2
D: NA
J: TRBJ2-7
size: NA
DNA: TGTGCCAGCAGCCGAGACAGCCAAACCTTCTACGAGCAGTACTTC
CDR3: CASSRDSQTFYEQYF

length: 16
V: TRBV30
D: NA
J: TRBJ2-7
size: NA
DNA: TGTGCCTGGAGTGTACGGGCAGGGCCAAGCTCCTACGAGCAGTACTTC
CDR3: CAWSVRAGPSSYEQYF

length: 20
V: TRBV4-2
D: NA
J: TRBJ2-6
size: NA
DNA: TGTGCCAGCAGCCAAGAATCCCCCCAGGGCACCATCTCTGGGGCCAACGTCCTGACTTTC
CDR3: CASSQESPQGTISGANVLTF

length: 15
V: TRBV5-4
D: TRBD2
J: TRBJ2-1
size: NA
DNA: TGTGCCAGCAGCAAACCGACTAGCGGCACCAATGAGCAGTTCTTC
CDR3: CASSKPTSGTNEQFF

length: 15
V: TRBV5-8
D: TRBD2
J: TRBJ2-3
size: NA
DNA: TGTGCCAGCAGCTTGGTCGCGGGAGGACGAGATACGCAGTATTTT
CDR3: CASSLVAGGRDTQYF

length: 15
V: TRBV30
D: TRBD1
J: TRBJ1-4
size: NA
DNA: TGTGCCTGGAGTACAGGACAGGGGAAGGGAGAAAAACTGTTTTTT
CDR3: CAWSTGQGKGEKLFF

length: 14
V: TRBV9
D: NA
J: TRBJ1-2
size: few
DNA: TGTGCCAGCAGCGGACAGAGGACAAGTTATGGCTACACCTTC
CDR3: CASSGQRTSYGYTF

length: 11
V: TRBV9
D: NA
J: TRBJ2-1
size: NA
DNA: TGTGCCAGCAGTTCTACCAATGAGCAGTTCTTC
CDR3: CASSSTNEQFF

length: 15
V: TRBV7-8
D: TRBD1
J: TRBJ1-3
size: NA
DNA: TGTGCCAGCACCGGGACAGGGTTCTCTGGAAACACCATATATTTT
CDR3: CASTGTGFSGNTIYF

length: 16
V: TRBV7-9
D: TRBD1
J: TRBJ2-1
size: NA
DNA: TGTTCCAGCAGTCCTTACGGGACAGGGGGCCGGAATGAGCAGTTCTTC
CDR3: CSSSPYGTGGRNEQFF

length: 14
V: TRBV7-9
D: NA
J: TRBJ2-3
size: NA
DNA: TGTGCCAGCAGCTGGGGGCTAGAGGGAGATACGCAGTATTTT
CDR3: CASSWGLEGDTQYF

length: 16
V: TRBV7-9
D: TRBD1
J: TRBJ1-1
size: NA
DNA: TGTGCCAGCAGCCACAACTCCCGGACAGGTAGCACTGAAGCTTTCTTT
CDR3: CASSHNSRTGSTEAFF

length: 15
V: TRBV30
D: NA
J: TRBJ1-6
size: NA
DNA: TGTGCCTGGACGGGACAACTCTATGGGAATTCACCCCTCCACTTT
CDR3: CAWTGQLYGNSPLHF

length: 15
V: TRBV15
D: NA
J: TRBJ2-3
size: NA
DNA: TGTGCCACCAGCAGAGGCACAGAGAGCACAGATACGCAGTATTTT
CDR3: CATSRGTESTDTQYF

length: 16
V: TRBV14
D: NA
J: TRBJ2-3
size: NA
DNA: TGTGCCAGCAGCTCGCGCGGGGACCCTAGCACAGATACGCAGTATTTT
CDR3: CASSSRGDPSTDTQYF

length: 14
V: TRBV11-2
D: NA
J: TRBJ2-2
size: NA
DNA: TGTGCCAGCAGACAGCCCGGCGGGACCGGGGAGCTGTTTTTT
CDR3: CASRQPGGTGELFF

length: 13
V: TRBV6-5
D: NA
J: TRBJ1-5
size: NA
DNA: TGTGCCAGCAGTTACTCCTCAGGTCAGCCCCAGCATTTT
CDR3: CASSYSSGQPQHF

length: 14
V: TRBV5-1
D: NA
J: TRBJ2-2
size: NA
DNA: TGCGCCAGCAGCTTGGAGCTTTCCACCGGGGAGCTGTTTTTT
CDR3: CASSLELSTGELFF

length: 14
V: TRBV19
D: TRBD2
J: TRBJ2-1
size: NA
DNA: TGTGCCAGTACTCCTGGAGCGGGAGCATATGAGCAGTTCTTC
CDR3: CASTPGAGAYEQFF

length: 15
V: TRBV30
D: NA
J: TRBJ1-1
size: NA
DNA: TGTGCCTGGAGTGTAGTAGGAGGGATTGGCACTGAAGCTTTCTTT
CDR3: CAWSVVGGIGTEAFF

length: 14
V: TRBV30
D: NA
J: TRBJ1-3
size: few
DNA: TGTGCCTGGAGCCCAGGGTTGGGCGGAAACACCATATATTTT
CDR3: CAWSPGLGGNTIYF

length: 14
V: TRBV6-5
D: NA
J: TRBJ2-5
size: NA
DNA: TGTGCCAGCAGTGCCACTAGCCTCCCAGAGACCCAGTACTTC
CDR3: CASSATSLPETQYF

length: 14
V: TRBV5-6
D: TRBD1
J: TRBJ2-3
size: NA
DNA: TGTGCCAGCAGCCCGGGACAGGGCACAGATACGCAGTATTTT
CDR3: CASSPGQGTDTQYF

length: 13
V: TRBV6-5
D: TRBD1
J: TRBJ1-2
size: NA
DNA: TGTGCCAGCAGGGAGACAGGGACCTATGGCTACACCTTC
CDR3: CASRETGTYGYTF

length: 15
V: TRBV7-9
D: TRBD2
J: TRBJ2-1
size: NA
DNA: TGTGCCAGCAGCCGCTCTAGCGGGACCTACAATGAGCAGTTCTTC
CDR3: CASSRSSGTYNEQFF

length: 15
V: TRBV2
D: TRBD2
J: TRBJ2-1
size: NA
DNA: TGTGCCAGCACTAAGGGTGTTAGCGGGATCAATGAGCAGTTCTTC
CDR3: CASTKGVSGINEQFF

length: 14
V: TRBV7-9
D: NA
J: TRBJ2-6
size: NA
DNA: TGTGCCAGCAGCTCCCAGTCTGGGGCCAACGTCCTGACTTTC
CDR3: CASSSQSGANVLTF

length: 13
V: TRBV7-8
D: NA
J: TRBJ1-2
size: few
DNA: TGTGCCAGCAAGCCTGGACAGAACTATGGCTACACCTTC
CDR3: CASKPGQNYGYTF

length: 14
V: TRBV7-9
D: TRBD1
J: TRBJ1-2
size: NA
DNA: TGTGCCAGCAGCTTAACAGGGGGCGAAGATGGCTACACCTTC
CDR3: CASSLTGGEDGYTF

length: 16
V: TRBV7-9
D: TRBD1
J: TRBJ1-6
size: NA
DNA: TGTGCCAGCAGCTCGGCCGGGACAGGACGGAATTCACCCCTCCACTTT
CDR3: CASSSAGTGRNSPLHF

length: 14
V: TRBV5-6
D: NA
J: TRBJ1-4
size: NA
DNA: TGTGCCAGCAGCCCGCGAGAGGTCCCCAAAAAACTGTTTTTT
CDR3: CASSPREVPKKLFF